This entry lists 17 T cell receptor beta chains sequenced from one sample in a study of T cells in Graves' hyperthyroidism and ophthalmopathy. Amplification of TCR beta CDR3 regions was performed using RNA transcripts as template. Primed by the HTBI set, a first-round RT-PCR was run on the TCR CDR3. TCRdb ran MiXCR on the multiplex PCR reads and lists one entry per CDR3 protein. The sample lists 160,000 or so distinct CDR3 sequences, just under 9.5% occurring once. The sample was blood. The receptors shown here come from a woman younger than 35 with Graves' hyperthyroidism that later progressed to Graves' ophthalmopathy.

This clonotype has a count of ten or more. The chain couples TRBV24-1 to TRBJ2-1; 10 nucleotides match TRBD2. Germline CDR1 reads KGHDR; CDR2 reads SFDVKD. V shed 9 bases and J 8 bases; nucleotides not matched to a gene: 15. The CDR3 has 16 amino acids. The CDR3 spells CATSPIAGGSRDEQFF. Here the CDR3 DNA reads TGTGCCACCTCCCCGATAGCGGGAGGAAGCCGTGATGAGCAGTTCTTC.

This clonotype occurred many times. The chain combines TRBV12-3 or TRBV12-4 with TRBJ2-7; unclear D gene. The V end lost 3 bases, the J end lost 5 bases, and 5 bases lay between the germline ends. The CDR3 is 11 residues long. The CDR3 sequence: CASSLTHEQYF. The CDR3 nucleotides are TGTGCCAGCAGTTTGACCCACGAGCAGTACTTC.

This clonotype came up many times. The chain is built from TRBV12-3 or TRBV12-4 and TRBJ1-1; D is uncertain. V gave up 2 bases and J gave up 7 bases, with 11 bases separating them. This CDR3 contains 13 residues. CDR3 protein: CASSLRAAFEAFF. CDR3 nucleotide sequence: TGTGCCAGCAGTTTAAGGGCGGCCTTTGAAGCTTTCTTT.

Ten or more counts support this clonotype. The rearrangement joins TRBV20-1 to TRBJ2-5; tentatively, D is TRBD1 or TRBD2 (6 bases each). The V end was cut by 3 bases, the J end by 4 bases, with 15 bases between. CDR1 is DFQATT, CDR2 SNEGSKA, per germline (reference sequence). There are 14 residues in the CDR3. The CDR3 protein is CSASVGGSAETQYF. The CDR3 DNA sequence: TGCAGTGCTAGTGTGGGGGGCTCCGCAGAGACCCAGTACTTC.

This clonotype has at least ten counts. The rearrangement joins TRBV7-9 to TRBJ2-7, with D hard to call. Between the trimmed V and J ends, which lost 1 base and 0 bases, there was a span of 4 bases. This CDR3 region has 13 residues. The germline V gene encodes CDR1 SEHNR and CDR2 FQNEAQ (reference sequence). The CDR3 DNA reads as TGTGCCAGCAGCTTAGGAGACTCCTACGAGCAGTACTTC. Amino acids: CASSLGDSYEQYF.

This clonotype was seen repeatedly, ten times or more. CDR3 coding DNA: TGTGCCAGCAGTGCCGCTAGCGGGACAGATACGCAGTATTTT. As protein: CASSAASGTDTQYF. J is TRBJ2-3 and V is TRBV2; 8 nucleotides align to TRBD2. The ends lost 4 bases at V and 3 bases at J; junction bases unmatched: 3. Germline V gene data show CDR1 as SNHLY and CDR2 as FYNNEI. CDR3 length equals 14 residues.

In its sample, this clonotype was seen many times. The rearrangement links TRBV10-3 to TRBJ1-1, with D possibly matching TRBD1 (6 bases). The CDR3 is 15 amino acids. V was cut by 3 bases and J by 4 bases, with 15 bases left in between. The germline CDR1 and CDR2 sequences are ENHRY and SYGVKD. The CDR3 DNA sequence: TGTGCCATCAGTGATATCAGGGGAAGGAGCACTGAAGCTTTCTTT. It translates to CAISDIRGRSTEAFF.

This clonotype was detected a few times. The CDR3 loop is CASSLPRGGLYEQYF. CDR3 nucleotides: TGTGCCAGCAGCTTACCGCGGGGGGGCCTATACGAGCAGTACTTC. V usage is TRBV11-2 and J usage is TRBJ2-7; 9 bases match TRBD2. Germline-derived CDR1 and CDR2 are SGHAT and FQNNGV. The CDR3 extends over 15 amino acids. Trimming cost V 2 bases and J 4 bases; bases outside gene matches: 6.

This clonotype was detected many times. V gene TRBV6-1 combines with J gene TRBJ1-5; D is possibly TRBD1 (5 bases). This CDR3 comprises 14 residues. The V end lost 4 bases, the J end lost 4 bases, and 11 bases lay between the germline ends. Germline loops: CDR1 MNHNS, CDR2 SASEGT. The CDR3 here is CASSVDISNQPQHF. DNA for the CDR3: TGTGCCAGCAGTGTGGACATTTCAAATCAGCCCCAGCATTTT.

This clonotype has at least ten counts. V and J are TRBV20-1 and TRBJ2-5, with D maybe TRBD2 (6 bases). V lost 5 bases and J 2 bases, leaving 9 bases between the germline ends. The CDR3 is 12 residues long. Germline CDR1 DFQATT, CDR2 SNEGSKA (reference sequence). CDR3 DNA sequence: TGCAGTGCTCCTAGCGTTCAAGAGACCCAGTACTTC. Its translation: CSAPSVQETQYF.

The rearrangement joins TRBV5-1 to TRBJ1-2; D might be TRBD1 (6 bases). The CDR3 has 12 amino acids. Germline V lookup: CDR1 SGHRS, CDR2 YFSETQ. With 7 bases removed from V and 8 bases from J, the gap between germline ends came to 15 bases. In nucleotides, the CDR3 is TGCGCCAGCCGAAACAGAGGGGGAGGCTACACCTTC. This translates into CASRNRGGGYTF.

This clonotype was seen only a few times. This CDR3 is CSALQMGGRDTGELFF. As DNA, the CDR3 is TGCAGTGCCCTACAAATGGGCGGGAGAGACACCGGGGAGCTGTTTTTT. The rearrangement links TRBV20-1 to TRBJ2-2; TRBD2 agrees at 7 bases. The junction had 13 bases not matched to a gene; V was cut back by 6 bases and J by 3 bases. Germline values: CDR1 DFQATT, CDR2 SNEGSKA (reference sequence). The CDR3 loop spans 16 amino acids.

This clonotype was seen at least ten times. The V and J genes are TRBV27 and TRBJ2-3, with 7 bases lining up with TRBD2. Looked up from germline, CDR1 is MNHEY and CDR2 is SMNVEV (reference sequence). The CDR3 consists of 14 residues. J lost 4 bases, V lost 8 bases, and 9 bases had no gene match. The CDR3 DNA reads TGTGCCAGCCAGGCGGGAGTTTGGCCAGATACGCAGTATTTT. It translates to CASQAGVWPDTQYF.

At least ten counts were recorded for this clonotype. The chain combines TRBV30 with TRBJ1-4; D is uncertain. The V end was cut by 0 bases, the J end by 10 bases, with 12 bases between. The V gene's germline CDR1 is GTSNPN and CDR2 SVGIG (reference sequence). The CDR3 sequence is 13 residues long. In nucleotides, the CDR3 is TGTGCCTGGAGTGTAGGGAACCTAGGAAAACTGTTTTTT. It yields the protein CAWSVGNLGKLFF.

This clonotype came up once. The V and J genes are TRBV12-3 or TRBV12-4 and TRBJ2-6, with a tentative D call TRBD1 (5 bases). Trimming pared 0 bases from V and 1 base from J, leaving 7 bases between. The CDR3 contains 16 residues. CDR3 sequence reads: CASSLAQGSGANVLTF. The DNA for the CDR3 is TGTGCCAGCAGTTTAGCCCAGGGTTCTGGGGCCAACGTCCTGACTTTC.

This clonotype was detected many times. CDR3 bases: TGTGCCATCAGTGATGGTAAGGCGGGCGATGAGCAGTTCTTC. It encodes CAISDGKAGDEQFF. The chain combines TRBV10-3 with TRBJ2-1, with D tentatively TRBD2 (5 bases). The germline CDR1 and CDR2 sequences are ENHRY and SYGVKD. CDR3 size: 14 residues. V lost 3 bases to trimming and J lost 8 bases, with 14 bases between them.

This clonotype was detected many times. The gene calls are TRBV9 and TRBJ1-5; no firm D call. The germline V gene encodes CDR1 SGDLS and CDR2 YYNGEE. V lost 4 bases to trimming and J lost 2 bases, with 13 bases between them. The CDR3 spans 15 residues. This CDR3 is CASSISAAGNQPQHF. For the CDR3, the DNA is TGTGCCAGCAGCATTTCGGCTGCAGGCAATCAGCCCCAGCATTTT.